A selection of T cell receptor beta chains follows, all from one sample in a study of blood T cell repertoires in COVID-19. Clones were sequenced by immunoSEQ multiplex PCR, and TCRdb holds only the in-frame ones, with some missing. The sample includes approximately 16,000 clones, approximately 88% of them seen just once. Sequencing used peripheral blood. These receptors originate from a human donor in a cohort sampled during active COVID-19. Each CDR3 is given with its conserved first and last residue. The D gene is left open where the match is weak. The size of a clone is reported for some rows only, either as once, few or many, or as a class for expanded clones.

d_gene	abundance	v_gene	j_gene	CDR3nt	CDR3aa
TRBD1	few	TRBV6-2/TRBV6-3	TRBJ1-3	TGTGCCAGCAGTTACTCCGGGACAGGTGGAAACACCATATATTTT	CASSYSGTGGNTIYF
.	.	TRBV4-1	TRBJ1-1	TGCGCCAGCAGCGGGGACATTGAAGCTTTCTTT	CASSGDIEAFF
TRBD1	once	TRBV5-1	TRBJ1-1	TGCGCCAGCAGTTTTTCGACAGGGGAGGGTGAAGCTTTCTTT	CASSFSTGEGEAFF
TRBD1	once	TRBV27	TRBJ1-2	TGTGCCAGCAGACTCGGGACAGGGGGTAGCTATGGCTACACCTTC	CASRLGTGGSYGYTF
TRBD1	.	TRBV6-6	TRBJ1-6	TGTGCCAGCAGTTACAGCGACAGGGCCGATTTTTCACCCCTCCACTTT	CASSYSDRADFSPLHF
TRBD1	.	TRBV27	TRBJ2-5	TGTGCCAGCAGTTCACGACAGGGGGGCACCCGGTCGGGAGAGACCCAGTACTTC	CASSSRQGGTRSGETQYF
.	once	TRBV5-1	TRBJ1-1	TGCGCCAGCAGCTTTGGGGGGGCGCGGAACACTGAAGCTTTCTTT	CASSFGGARNTEAFF
.	.	TRBV29-1	TRBJ2-2	TGCAGCGCCGCCCCCTCTATAGAAACCGGGGAGCTGTTTTTT	CSAAPSIETGELFF
TRBD1	.	TRBV15	TRBJ1-2	TGTGCCACCAGCACGACAGGGGGCGGGTATGGCTACACCTTC	CATSTTGGGYGYTF
.	.	TRBV5-5	TRBJ1-3	TGTGCCAGCAGTACTCCTGGCTCTGGAAACACCATATATTTT	CASSTPGSGNTIYF
.	.	TRBV9	TRBJ2-3	TGTGCCAGCAGCCCCCTGCTAGCCGCAGATACGCAGTATTTT	CASSPLLAADTQYF
.	.	TRBV3-1/TRBV3-2	TRBJ2-2	TGTGCCAGCAGCCACCTCAGCGGAGGCACCGGGGAGCTGTTTTTT	CASSHLSGGTGELFF
TRBD1	.	TRBV9	TRBJ2-7	TGTGCCAGCAGCGCTCTCTCCGGGACAGAGGCCCGCCTATTGTACTTC	CASSALSGTEARLLYF
.	.	TRBV6-2/TRBV6-3	TRBJ1-5	TGTGCCAGCAGCGACGGAGTTACAAAGGATTTT	CASSDGVTKDF
.	.	TRBV6-4	TRBJ2-1	TGTGCCAGCAGTGAAACAGGGTCGACCTACAATGAGCAGTTCTTC	CASSETGSTYNEQFF
TRBD2	.	TRBV7-2	TRBJ2-3	TGTGCCAGCAGGCGTCCGGGACTAGCGGGGGATACGCAGTATTTT	CASRRPGLAGDTQYF
TRBD2	.	TRBV3-1/TRBV3-2	TRBJ2-1	TGTGCCAGCAGCCAAGATCCTAGCGGGTACTACAATGAGCAGTTCTTC	CASSQDPSGYYNEQFF
TRBD1	.	TRBV2	TRBJ1-1	TGTGCCAGCAGTGAGGTACGACAGGGCACTGAAGCTTTCTTT	CASSEVRQGTEAFF
.	once	TRBV28	TRBJ1-2	TGTGCCAGCAGTTACCCCCCAACGGGGTACGGCTACACCTTC	CASSYPPTGYGYTF
.	few	TRBV6-6	TRBJ1-5	TGTGCCAGCAGTCATACCTCCCTCTCGGGGAGCAATCAGCCCCAGCATTTT	CASSHTSLSGSNQPQHF
.	.	TRBV9	TRBJ2-7	TGTGCCAGCAGCGCGGACGCTAAGGGGTACGAGCAGTACTTC	CASSADAKGYEQYF
TRBD1	.	TRBV11-3	TRBJ2-1	TGTGCCAGCAGCTTCGGGACAGCAGACAATGAGCAGTTCTTC	CASSFGTADNEQFF
TRBD1	once	TRBV5-6	TRBJ1-2	TGTGCCAGCAGCAGGGGACAGCACTATGGCTACACCTTC	CASSRGQHYGYTF
.	once	TRBV25-1	TRBJ1-1	TGTGCCAGCAGGGGGGGAAGGGCTCTTGAAGCTTTCTTT	CASRGGRALEAFF